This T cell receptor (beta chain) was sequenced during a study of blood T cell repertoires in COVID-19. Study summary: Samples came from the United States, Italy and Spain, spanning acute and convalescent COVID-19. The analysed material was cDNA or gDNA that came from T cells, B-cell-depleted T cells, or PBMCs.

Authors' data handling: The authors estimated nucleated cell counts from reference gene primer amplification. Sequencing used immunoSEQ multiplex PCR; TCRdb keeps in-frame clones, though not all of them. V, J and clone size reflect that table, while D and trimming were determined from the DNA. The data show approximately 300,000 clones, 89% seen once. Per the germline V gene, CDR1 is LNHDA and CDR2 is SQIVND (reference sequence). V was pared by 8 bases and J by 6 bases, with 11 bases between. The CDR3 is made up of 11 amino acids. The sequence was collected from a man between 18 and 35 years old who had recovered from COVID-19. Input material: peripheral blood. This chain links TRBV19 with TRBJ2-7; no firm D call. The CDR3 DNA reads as TGTGCCAGTGGAGTACCCTCCGAGCAGTACTTC. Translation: CASGVPSEQYF.